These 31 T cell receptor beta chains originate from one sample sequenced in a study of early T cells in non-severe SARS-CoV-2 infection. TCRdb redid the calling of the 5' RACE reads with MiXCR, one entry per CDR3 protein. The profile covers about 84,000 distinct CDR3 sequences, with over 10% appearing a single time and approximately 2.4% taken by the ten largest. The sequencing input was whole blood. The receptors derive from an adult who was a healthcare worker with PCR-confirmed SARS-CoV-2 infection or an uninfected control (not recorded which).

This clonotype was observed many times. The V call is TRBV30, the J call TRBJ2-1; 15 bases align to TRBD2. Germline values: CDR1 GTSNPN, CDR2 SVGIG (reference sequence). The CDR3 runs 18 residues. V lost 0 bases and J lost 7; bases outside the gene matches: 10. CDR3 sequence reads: CAWSVLRTSGRARNEQFF. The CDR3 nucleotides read TGTGCCTGGAGTGTACTTCGGACTAGCGGGAGGGCGCGAAATGAGCAGTTCTTC.

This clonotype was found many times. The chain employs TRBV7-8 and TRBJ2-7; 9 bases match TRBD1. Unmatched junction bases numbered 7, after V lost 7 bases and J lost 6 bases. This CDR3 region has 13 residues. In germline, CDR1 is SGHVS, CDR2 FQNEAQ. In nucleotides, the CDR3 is TGTGCCAGCACCCCCGGGACAGGGTCCGAGCAGTACTTC. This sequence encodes CASTPGTGSEQYF.

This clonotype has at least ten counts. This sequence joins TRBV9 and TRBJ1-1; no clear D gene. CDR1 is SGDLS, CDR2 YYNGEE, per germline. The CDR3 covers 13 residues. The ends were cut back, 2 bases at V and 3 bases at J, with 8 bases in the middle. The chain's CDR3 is CASSVAPDTEAFF. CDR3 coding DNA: TGTGCCAGCAGCGTCGCCCCGGACACTGAAGCTTTCTTT. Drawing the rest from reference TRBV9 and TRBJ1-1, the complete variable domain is DSGVTQTPKHLITATGQRVTLRCSPRSGDLSVYWYQQSLDQGLQFLIQYYNGEERAKGNILERFSAQQFPDLHSELNLSSLELGDSALYFCASSVAPDTEAFFGQGTRLTVV.

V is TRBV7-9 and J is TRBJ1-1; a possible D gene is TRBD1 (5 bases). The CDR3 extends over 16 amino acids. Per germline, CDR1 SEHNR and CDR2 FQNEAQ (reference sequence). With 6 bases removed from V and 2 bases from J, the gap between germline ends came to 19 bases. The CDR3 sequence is CASSSIRGPPNTEAFF. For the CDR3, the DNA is TGTGCCAGCAGTTCAATTCGGGGCCCACCCAACACTGAAGCTTTCTTT.

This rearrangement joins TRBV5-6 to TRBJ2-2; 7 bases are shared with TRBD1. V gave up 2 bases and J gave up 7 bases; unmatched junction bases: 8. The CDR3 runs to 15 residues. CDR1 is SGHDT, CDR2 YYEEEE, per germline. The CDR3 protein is CASSLYDRDDGELFF. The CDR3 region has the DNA TGTGCCAGCAGCTTATACGACAGGGATGACGGGGAGCTGTTTTTT.

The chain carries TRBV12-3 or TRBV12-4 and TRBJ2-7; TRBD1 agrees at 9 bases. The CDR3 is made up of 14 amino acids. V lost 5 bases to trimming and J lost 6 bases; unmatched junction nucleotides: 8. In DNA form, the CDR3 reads TGTGCCAGCAGTAGTAACAGGGGGCTAGGCGAGCAGTACTTC. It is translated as CASSSNRGLGEQYF.

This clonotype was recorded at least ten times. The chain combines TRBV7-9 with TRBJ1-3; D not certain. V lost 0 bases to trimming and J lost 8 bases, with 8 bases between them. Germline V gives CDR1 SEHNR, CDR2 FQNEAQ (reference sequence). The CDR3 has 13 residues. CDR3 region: CASSLAASDTIYF. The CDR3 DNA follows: TGTGCCAGCAGCTTAGCCGCATCGGACACCATATATTTT.

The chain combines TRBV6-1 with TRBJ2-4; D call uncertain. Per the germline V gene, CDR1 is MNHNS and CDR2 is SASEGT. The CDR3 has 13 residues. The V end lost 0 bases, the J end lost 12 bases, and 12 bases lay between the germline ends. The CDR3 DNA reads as TGTGCCAGCAGTGAAGCGCTAGATCTAAATCAGTACTTC. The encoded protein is CASSEALDLNQYF.

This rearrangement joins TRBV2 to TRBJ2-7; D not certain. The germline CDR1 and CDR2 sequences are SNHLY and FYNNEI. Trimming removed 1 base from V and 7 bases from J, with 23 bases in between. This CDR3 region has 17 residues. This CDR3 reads CASSEDRAPSAGCEQYF. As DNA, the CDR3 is TGTGCCAGCAGTGAAGACCGTGCCCCCAGCGCCGGGTGTGAGCAGTACTTC.

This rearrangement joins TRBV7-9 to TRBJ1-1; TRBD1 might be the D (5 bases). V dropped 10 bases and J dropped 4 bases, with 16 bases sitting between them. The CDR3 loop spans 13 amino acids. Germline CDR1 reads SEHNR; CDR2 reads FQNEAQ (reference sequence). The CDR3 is CATDSNGGTEAFF. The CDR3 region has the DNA TGTGCCACCGACTCTAACGGGGGCACTGAAGCTTTCTTT.

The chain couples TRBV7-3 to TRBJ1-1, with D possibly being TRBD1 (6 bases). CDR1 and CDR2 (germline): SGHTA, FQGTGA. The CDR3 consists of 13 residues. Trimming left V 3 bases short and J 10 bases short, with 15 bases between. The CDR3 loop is CASSLYKGGRAFF. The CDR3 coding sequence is TGTGCCAGCAGCTTGTATAAGGGGGGTAGAGCTTTCTTT.

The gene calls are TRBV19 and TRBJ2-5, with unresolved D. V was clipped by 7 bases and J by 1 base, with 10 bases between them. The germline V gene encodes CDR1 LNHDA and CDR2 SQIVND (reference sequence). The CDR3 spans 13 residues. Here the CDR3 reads CASIGRLQETQYF. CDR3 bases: TGTGCCAGTATTGGACGGCTCCAAGAGACCCAGTACTTC.

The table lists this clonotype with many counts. In DNA form, the CDR3 reads TGCGCCAGCAGACGGGAGGCCGACACAGATACGCAGTATTTT. Translated, it gives CASRREADTDTQYF. The chain recombines TRBV5-1 with TRBJ2-3; 7 bases map to TRBD2. The germline gives CDR1 SGHRS, CDR2 YFSETQ. The CDR3 is made up of 14 amino acids. The V gene end was trimmed by 5 bases and the J gene end by 2 bases; junction bases not matched to a gene: 5.

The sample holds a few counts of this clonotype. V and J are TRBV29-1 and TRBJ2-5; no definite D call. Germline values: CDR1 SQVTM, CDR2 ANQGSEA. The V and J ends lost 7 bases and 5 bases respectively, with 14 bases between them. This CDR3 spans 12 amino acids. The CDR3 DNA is TGCAGCGCCCTAGTTCCTCCGGAGACCCAGTACTTC. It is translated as CSALVPPETQYF.

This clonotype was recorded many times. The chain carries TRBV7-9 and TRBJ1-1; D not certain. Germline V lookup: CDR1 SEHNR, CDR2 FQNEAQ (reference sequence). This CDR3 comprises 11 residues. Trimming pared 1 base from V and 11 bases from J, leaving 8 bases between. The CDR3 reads CASSLEARAFF. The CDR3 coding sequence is TGTGCCAGCAGCTTAGAGGCCCGGGCTTTCTTT.

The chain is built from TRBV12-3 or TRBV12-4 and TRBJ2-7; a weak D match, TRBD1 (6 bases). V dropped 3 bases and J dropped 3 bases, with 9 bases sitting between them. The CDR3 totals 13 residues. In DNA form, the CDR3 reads TGTGCCAGCAGTTTGGGACAATACTACGAGCAGTACTTC. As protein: CASSLGQYYEQYF.

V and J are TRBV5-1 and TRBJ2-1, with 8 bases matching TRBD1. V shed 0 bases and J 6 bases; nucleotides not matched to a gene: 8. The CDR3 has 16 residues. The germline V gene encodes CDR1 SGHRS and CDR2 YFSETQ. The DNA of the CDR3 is TGCGCCAGCAGCTTGGCTAACCGACAGGGGTCCAATGAGCAGTTCTTC. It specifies CASSLANRQGSNEQFF.

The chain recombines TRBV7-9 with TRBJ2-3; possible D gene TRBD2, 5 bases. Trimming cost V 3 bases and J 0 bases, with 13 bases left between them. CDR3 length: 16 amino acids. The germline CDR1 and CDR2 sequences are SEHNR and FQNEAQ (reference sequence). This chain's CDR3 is CASSFKRASSTDTQYF. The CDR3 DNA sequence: TGTGCCAGCAGCTTCAAACGGGCTAGCAGCACAGATACGCAGTATTTT.

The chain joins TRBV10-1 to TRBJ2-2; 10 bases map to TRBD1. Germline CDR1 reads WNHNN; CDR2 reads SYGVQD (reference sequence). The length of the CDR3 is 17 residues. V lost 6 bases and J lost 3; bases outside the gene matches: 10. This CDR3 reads CASSIRDRGEDTGELFF. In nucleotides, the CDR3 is TGCGCCAGCAGCATTCGGGACAGGGGAGAGGACACCGGGGAGCTGTTTTTT.

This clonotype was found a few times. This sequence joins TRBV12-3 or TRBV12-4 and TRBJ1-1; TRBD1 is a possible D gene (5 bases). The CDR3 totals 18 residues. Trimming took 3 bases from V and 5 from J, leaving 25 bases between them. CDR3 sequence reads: CASSLVLAPGVEGTEAFF. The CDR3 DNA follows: TGTGCCAGCAGTTTGGTATTGGCCCCCGGCGTGGAGGGGACTGAAGCTTTCTTT.

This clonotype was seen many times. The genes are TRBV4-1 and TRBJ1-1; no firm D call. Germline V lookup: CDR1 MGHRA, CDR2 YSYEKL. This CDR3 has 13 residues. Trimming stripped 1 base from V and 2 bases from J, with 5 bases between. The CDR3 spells CASSQVSNTEAFF. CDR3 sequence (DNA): TGCGCCAGCAGCCAAGTTTCTAACACTGAAGCTTTCTTT.

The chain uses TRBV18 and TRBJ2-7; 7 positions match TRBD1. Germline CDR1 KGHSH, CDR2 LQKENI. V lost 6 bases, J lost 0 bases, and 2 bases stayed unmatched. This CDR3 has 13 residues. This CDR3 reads CASSGQSSYEQYF. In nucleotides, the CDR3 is TGTGCCAGCTCGGGACAGTCCTCCTACGAGCAGTACTTC. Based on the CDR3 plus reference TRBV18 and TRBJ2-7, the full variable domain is NAGVMQNPRHLVRRRGQEARLRCSPMKGHSHVYWYRQLPEEGLKFMVYLQKENIIDESGMPKERFSAEFPKEGPSILRIQQVVRGDSAAYFCASSGQSSYEQYFGPGTRLTVT.

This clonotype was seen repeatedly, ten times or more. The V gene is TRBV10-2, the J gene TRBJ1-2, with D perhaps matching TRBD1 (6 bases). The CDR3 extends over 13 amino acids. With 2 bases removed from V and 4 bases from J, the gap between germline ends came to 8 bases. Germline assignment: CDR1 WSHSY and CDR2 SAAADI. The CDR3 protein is CASSEGGGYGYTF. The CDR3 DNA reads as TGCGCCAGCAGTGAGGGAGGGGGCTATGGCTACACCTTC.

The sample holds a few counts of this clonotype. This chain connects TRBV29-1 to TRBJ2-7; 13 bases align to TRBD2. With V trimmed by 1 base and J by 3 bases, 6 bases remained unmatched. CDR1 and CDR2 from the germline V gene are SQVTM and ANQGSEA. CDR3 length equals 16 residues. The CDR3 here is CSVEVSRTSGSYEQYF. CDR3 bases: TGCAGCGTTGAAGTCTCACGGACTAGCGGGAGCTACGAGCAGTACTTC.

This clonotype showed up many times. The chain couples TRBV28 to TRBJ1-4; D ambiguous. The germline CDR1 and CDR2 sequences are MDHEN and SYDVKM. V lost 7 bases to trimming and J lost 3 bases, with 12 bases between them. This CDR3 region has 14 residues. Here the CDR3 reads CASTEWRANEKLFF. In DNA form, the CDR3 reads TGTGCCAGCACCGAGTGGAGGGCTAATGAAAAACTGTTTTTT.

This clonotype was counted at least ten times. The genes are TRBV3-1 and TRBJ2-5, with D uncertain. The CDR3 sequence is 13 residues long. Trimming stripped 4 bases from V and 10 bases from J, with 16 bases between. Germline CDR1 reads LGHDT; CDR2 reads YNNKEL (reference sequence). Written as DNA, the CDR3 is TGTGCCAGCAGCCCTCGCCGGGTCGTCCTCCAGTACTTC. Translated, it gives CASSPRRVVLQYF.

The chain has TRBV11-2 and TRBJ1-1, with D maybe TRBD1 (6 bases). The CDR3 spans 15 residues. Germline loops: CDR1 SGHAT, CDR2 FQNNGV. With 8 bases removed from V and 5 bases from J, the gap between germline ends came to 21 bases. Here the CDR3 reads CASFFPGLRGTEAFF. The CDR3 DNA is TGTGCCAGCTTCTTCCCGGGACTAAGGGGGACTGAAGCTTTCTTT.

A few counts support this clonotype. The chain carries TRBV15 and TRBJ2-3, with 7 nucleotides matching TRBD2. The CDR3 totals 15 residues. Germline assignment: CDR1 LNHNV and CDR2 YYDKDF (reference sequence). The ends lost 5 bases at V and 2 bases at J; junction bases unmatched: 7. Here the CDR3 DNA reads TGTGCCACCAGCCGAGGGACTAAACTCACAGATACGCAGTATTTT. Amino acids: CATSRGTKLTDTQYF.

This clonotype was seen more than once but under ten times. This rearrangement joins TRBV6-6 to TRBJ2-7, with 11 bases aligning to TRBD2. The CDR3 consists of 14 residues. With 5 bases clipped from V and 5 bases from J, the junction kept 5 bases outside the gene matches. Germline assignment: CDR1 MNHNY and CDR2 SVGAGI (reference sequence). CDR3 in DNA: TGTGCCAGCAGTATGACTAGCGGGATGAACGAGCAGTACTTC. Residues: CASSMTSGMNEQYF.

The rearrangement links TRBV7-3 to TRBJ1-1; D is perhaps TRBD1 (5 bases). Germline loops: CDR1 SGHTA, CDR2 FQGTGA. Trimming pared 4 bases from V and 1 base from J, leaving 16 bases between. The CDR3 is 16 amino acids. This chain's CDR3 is CASSSQSGLSNTEAFF. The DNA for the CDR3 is TGTGCCAGCAGCTCGCAATCGGGACTCTCGAACACTGAAGCTTTCTTT.

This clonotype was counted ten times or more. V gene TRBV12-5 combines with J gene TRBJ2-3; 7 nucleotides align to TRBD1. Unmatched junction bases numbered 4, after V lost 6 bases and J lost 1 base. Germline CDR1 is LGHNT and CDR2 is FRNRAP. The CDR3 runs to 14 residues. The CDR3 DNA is TGTGCTAGTGGACGGACAGGCCGCACAGATACGCAGTATTTT. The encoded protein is CASGRTGRTDTQYF.